This T cell receptor (beta chain) was sequenced during a study of immune characterization of retroperitoneal liposarcoma. TCRdb used MiXCR to reprocess the PCR reads, holding one entry per CDR3 protein. This sample carries around 11,000 distinct CDR3 sequences, 27% of them seen once, and the ten largest clones take 8.3%. This clonotype was counted only a few times. Specimen: tumor tissue. The sequence derives from a male donor with retroperitoneal liposarcoma.

DNA for the CDR3: TGTGCCAGCAGCCTCCAAGAGACCCAGTTCTTC. Translating gives CASSLQETQFF. The chain joins TRBV7-3 to TRBJ2-1; the D is unclear. The germline V gene encodes CDR1 SGHTA and CDR2 FQGTGA. Trimming took off 5 bases at V and 13 bases at J, with 12 bases between the two ends. The CDR3 contains 11 residues.